The rows below give T cell receptor beta chains drawn from one sample of a study of blood T cell repertoires in COVID-19. The data were produced by immunoSEQ multiplex PCR, yet TCRdb's version contains in-frame clones alone and is incomplete. The table lists roughly 100,000 clones, more than 60% of them singletons. The source material was peripheral blood. The receptors derive from a man between 65 and 79 years old with active or convalescent COVID-19. The CDR3 runs from the conserved cysteine through the conserved F or W. A D gene is named only where the DNA matches it firmly. Clone size is not always given. Where it is, it says once, few, many or a class for expanded clones.

d_gene: .; abundance: .; v_gene: TRBV12-3/TRBV12-4; j_gene: TRBJ1-5; CDR3nt: TGTGCCAGCAGTTTTGGGGGGGAACAGCCCCAGCATTTT; CDR3aa: CASSFGGEQPQHF
d_gene: .; abundance: .; v_gene: TRBV7-3; j_gene: TRBJ2-5; CDR3nt: TGTGCCAGCAGCCTAAGGGGCCAAGATGTGGGCGAGACCCAGTACTTC; CDR3aa: CASSLRGQDVGETQYF
d_gene: .; abundance: once; v_gene: TRBV5-4; j_gene: TRBJ1-1; CDR3nt: TGTGCCAGCAGCTTGTCCGGGTACGAAGCTTTCTTT; CDR3aa: CASSLSGYEAFF
d_gene: .; abundance: .; v_gene: TRBV7-2; j_gene: TRBJ1-5; CDR3nt: TGTGCCAGCGGATACCAGGGCCTTAGCAATCAGCCCCAGCATTTT; CDR3aa: CASGYQGLSNQPQHF
d_gene: .; abundance: .; v_gene: TRBV19; j_gene: TRBJ1-4; CDR3nt: TGTGCCAGTAGTGTCCGCGGCCGAGATGAAAAACTGTTTTTT; CDR3aa: CASSVRGRDEKLFF
d_gene: .; abundance: .; v_gene: TRBV7-9; j_gene: TRBJ2-1; CDR3nt: TGTGCCAGCAGCTTAGGTGGGGGCCTCTCCTACAATGAGCAGTTCTTC; CDR3aa: CASSLGGGLSYNEQFF
d_gene: .; abundance: few; v_gene: TRBV6-5; j_gene: TRBJ2-7; CDR3nt: TGTGCCAGCAGTCGGGAGACAGGGCTCTCCTACGAGCAGTACTTC; CDR3aa: CASSRETGLSYEQYF
d_gene: TRBD1; abundance: .; v_gene: TRBV19; j_gene: TRBJ2-3; CDR3nt: TGTGCCAGTAGTATAGTGGGACAGGGGGCAGTAGATACGCAGTATTTT; CDR3aa: CASSIVGQGAVDTQYF
d_gene: .; abundance: .; v_gene: TRBV6-2/TRBV6-3; j_gene: TRBJ2-5; CDR3nt: TGTGCCAGCAGTTTGTATGTAGAGACCCAGTACTTC; CDR3aa: CASSLYVETQYF
d_gene: .; abundance: few; v_gene: TRBV24-1; j_gene: TRBJ1-5; CDR3nt: TGTGCCACCAGTGAGAGTGGCAATCAGCCCCAGCATTTT; CDR3aa: CATSESGNQPQHF
d_gene: .; abundance: .; v_gene: TRBV4-1; j_gene: TRBJ1-2; CDR3nt: TGCGCCAGCAGCCAAGGGGAGACGGGCTATGGCTACACCTTC; CDR3aa: CASSQGETGYGYTF
d_gene: .; abundance: many; v_gene: TRBV3-1/TRBV3-2; j_gene: TRBJ2-7; CDR3nt: TGTGCCAGCAGCCTTCTACAGGGTTCCTACGAGCAGTACTTC; CDR3aa: CASSLLQGSYEQYF
d_gene: TRBD1; abundance: .; v_gene: TRBV6-5; j_gene: TRBJ1-2; CDR3nt: TGTGCCAGCAGAGAGGGACAGGGAAAAGGCTACACCTTC; CDR3aa: CASREGQGKGYTF
d_gene: TRBD1; abundance: .; v_gene: TRBV5-8; j_gene: TRBJ2-5; CDR3nt: TGTGCCAGCAGCTTGGATGGGACAGAAGAGACCCAGTACTTC; CDR3aa: CASSLDGTEETQYF
d_gene: .; abundance: .; v_gene: TRBV6-6; j_gene: TRBJ1-5; CDR3nt: TGTGCCAGCAGTTACTCGGAGGATCAGCCCCAGCATTTT; CDR3aa: CASSYSEDQPQHF
d_gene: TRBD1; abundance: .; v_gene: TRBV28; j_gene: TRBJ1-5; CDR3nt: TGTGCCAGCAGTTCTCCGACAGGGTATACGCAGCCCCAGCATTTT; CDR3aa: CASSSPTGYTQPQHF
d_gene: TRBD1; abundance: .; v_gene: TRBV6-5; j_gene: TRBJ1-2; CDR3nt: TGTGCCAGCAGTAAACAGGGGGGAGGCTACACCTTC; CDR3aa: CASSKQGGGYTF
d_gene: .; abundance: .; v_gene: TRBV18; j_gene: TRBJ2-1; CDR3nt: TGTGCCAGCTCATCCTTGGGGGGAGGAATCGACAATGAGCAGTTCTTC; CDR3aa: CASSSLGGGIDNEQFF
d_gene: TRBD1; abundance: .; v_gene: TRBV28; j_gene: TRBJ1-1; CDR3nt: TGTGCCAGCATTTCTACCGGGACAGGGGTAAGAAGGACTGAAGCTTTCTTT; CDR3aa: CASISTGTGVRRTEAFF
d_gene: .; abundance: .; v_gene: TRBV7-9; j_gene: TRBJ1-4; CDR3nt: TGTGCCAGCAGCGAAGGCGGTGCCAGAGGGAATGAAAAACTGTTTTTT; CDR3aa: CASSEGGARGNEKLFF